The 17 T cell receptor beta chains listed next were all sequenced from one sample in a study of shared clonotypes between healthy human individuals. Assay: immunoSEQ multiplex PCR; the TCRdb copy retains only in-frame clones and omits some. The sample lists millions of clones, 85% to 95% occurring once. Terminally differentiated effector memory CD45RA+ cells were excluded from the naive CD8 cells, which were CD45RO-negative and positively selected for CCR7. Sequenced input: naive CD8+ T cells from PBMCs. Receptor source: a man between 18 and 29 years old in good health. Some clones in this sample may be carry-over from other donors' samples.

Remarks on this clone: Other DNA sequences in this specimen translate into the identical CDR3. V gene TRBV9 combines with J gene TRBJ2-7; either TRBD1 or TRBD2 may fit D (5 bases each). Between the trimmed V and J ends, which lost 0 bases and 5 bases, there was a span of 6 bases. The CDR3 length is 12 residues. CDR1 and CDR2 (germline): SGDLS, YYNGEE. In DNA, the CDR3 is TGTGCCAGCAGCGTAGGAGGGGACGAGCAGTACTTC. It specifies CASSVGGDEQYF.

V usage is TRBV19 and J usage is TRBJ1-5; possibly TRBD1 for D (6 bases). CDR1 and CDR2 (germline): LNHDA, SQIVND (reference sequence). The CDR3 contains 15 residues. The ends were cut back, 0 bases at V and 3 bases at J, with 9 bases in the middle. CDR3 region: CASSIDHRDNQPQHF. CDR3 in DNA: TGTGCCAGTAGTATAGACCACAGGGACAATCAGCCCCAGCATTTT.

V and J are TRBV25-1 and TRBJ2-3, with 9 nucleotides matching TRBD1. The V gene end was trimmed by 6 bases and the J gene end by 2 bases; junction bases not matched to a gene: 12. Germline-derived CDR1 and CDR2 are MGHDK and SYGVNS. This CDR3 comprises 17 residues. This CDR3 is CASRQQGARAYTDTQYF. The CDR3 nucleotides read TGTGCCAGCAGACAACAGGGGGCGAGGGCCTACACAGATACGCAGTATTTT.

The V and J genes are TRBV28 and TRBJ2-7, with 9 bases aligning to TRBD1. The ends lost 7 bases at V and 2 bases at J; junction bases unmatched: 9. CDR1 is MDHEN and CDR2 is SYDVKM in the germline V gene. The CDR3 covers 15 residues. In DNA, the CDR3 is TGTGCCAGCAACCCGTTGACAGGGGGTCCCTACGAGCAGTACTTC. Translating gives CASNPLTGGPYEQYF.

The CDR3 reads CASSPTGGGELFF. CDR3 nucleotides: TGTGCCAGCAGCCCGACAGGGGGCGGGGAGCTGTTTTTT. The chain uses TRBV7-3 and TRBJ2-2, with 9 bases that match TRBD1. CDR3 length equals 13 residues. V shed 5 bases, J shed 7 bases, and the junction held 2 bases outside the gene matches. Germline-derived CDR1 and CDR2 are SGHTA and FQGTGA.

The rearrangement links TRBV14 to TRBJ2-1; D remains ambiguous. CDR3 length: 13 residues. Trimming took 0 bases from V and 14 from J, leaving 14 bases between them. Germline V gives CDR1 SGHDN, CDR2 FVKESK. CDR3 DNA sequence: TGTGCCAGCAGCCAAGATCCGGAAATTGTAGAGTTCTTC. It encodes CASSQDPEIVEFF.

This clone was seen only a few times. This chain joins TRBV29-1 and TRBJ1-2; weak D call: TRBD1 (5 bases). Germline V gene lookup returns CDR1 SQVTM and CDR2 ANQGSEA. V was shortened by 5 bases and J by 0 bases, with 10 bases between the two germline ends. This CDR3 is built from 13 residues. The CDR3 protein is CSVLDSANYGYTF. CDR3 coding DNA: TGCAGCGTTCTAGACAGTGCTAACTATGGCTACACCTTC.

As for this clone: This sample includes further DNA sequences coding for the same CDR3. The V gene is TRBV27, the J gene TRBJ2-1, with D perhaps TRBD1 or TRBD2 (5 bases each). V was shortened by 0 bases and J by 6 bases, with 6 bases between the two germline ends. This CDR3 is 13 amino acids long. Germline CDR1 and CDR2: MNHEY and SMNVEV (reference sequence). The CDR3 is CASSLSGGNEQFF. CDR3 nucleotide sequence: TGTGCCAGCAGTTTATCTGGGGGCAATGAGCAGTTCTTC.

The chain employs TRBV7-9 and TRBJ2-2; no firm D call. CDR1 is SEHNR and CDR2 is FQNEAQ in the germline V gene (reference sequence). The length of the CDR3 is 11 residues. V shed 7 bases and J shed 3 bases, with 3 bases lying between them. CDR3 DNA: TGTGCCAGCATCGACACCGGGGAGCTGTTTTTT. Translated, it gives CASIDTGELFF.

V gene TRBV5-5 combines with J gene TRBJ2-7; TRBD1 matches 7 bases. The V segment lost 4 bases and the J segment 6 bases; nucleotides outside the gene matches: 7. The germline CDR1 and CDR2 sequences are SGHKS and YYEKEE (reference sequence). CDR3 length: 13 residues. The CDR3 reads CASSTGDSTEQYF. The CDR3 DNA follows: TGTGCCAGCAGCACAGGGGACAGCACCGAGCAGTACTTC. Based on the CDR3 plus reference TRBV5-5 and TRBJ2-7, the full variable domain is DAGVTQSPTHLIKTRGQQVTLRCSPISGHKSVSWYQQVLGQGPQFIFQYYEKEERGRGNFPDRFSARQFPNYSSELNVNALLLGDSALYLCASSTGDSTEQYFGPGTRLTVT.

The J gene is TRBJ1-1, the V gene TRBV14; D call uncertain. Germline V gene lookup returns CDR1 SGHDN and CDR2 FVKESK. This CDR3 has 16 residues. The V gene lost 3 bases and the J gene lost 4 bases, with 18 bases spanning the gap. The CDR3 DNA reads TGTGCCAGCAGCCACGTTGACGGATTGATGGGCACTGAAGCTTTCTTT. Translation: CASSHVDGLMGTEAFF. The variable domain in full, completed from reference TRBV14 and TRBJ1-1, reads EAGVTQFPSHSVIEKGQTVTLRCDPISGHDNLYWYRRVMGKEIKFLLHFVKESKQDESGMPNNRFLAERTGGTYSTLKVQPAELEDSGVYFCASSHVDGLMGTEAFFGQGTRLTVV.

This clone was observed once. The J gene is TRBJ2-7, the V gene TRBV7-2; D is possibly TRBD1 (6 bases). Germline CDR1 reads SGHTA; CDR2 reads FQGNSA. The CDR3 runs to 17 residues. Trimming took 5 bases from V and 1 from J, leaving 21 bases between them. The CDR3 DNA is TGTGCCAGCAGCCCCCAACAGGGAAGTAGAAATTCCTACGAGCAGTACTTC. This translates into CASSPQQGSRNSYEQYF.

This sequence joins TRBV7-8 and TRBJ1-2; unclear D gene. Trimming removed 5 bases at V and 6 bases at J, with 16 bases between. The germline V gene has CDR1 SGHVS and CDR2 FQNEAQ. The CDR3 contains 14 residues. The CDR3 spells CASSASQKKDGYTF. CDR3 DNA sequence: TGTGCCAGCAGCGCATCACAGAAGAAGGATGGCTACACCTTC. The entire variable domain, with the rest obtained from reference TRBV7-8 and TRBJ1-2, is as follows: GAGVSQSPRYKVAKRGQDVALRCDPISGHVSLFWYQQALGQGPEFLTYFQNEAQLDKSGLPSDRFFAERPEGSVSTLKIQRTQQEDSAVYLCASSASQKKDGYTFGSGTRLTVV.

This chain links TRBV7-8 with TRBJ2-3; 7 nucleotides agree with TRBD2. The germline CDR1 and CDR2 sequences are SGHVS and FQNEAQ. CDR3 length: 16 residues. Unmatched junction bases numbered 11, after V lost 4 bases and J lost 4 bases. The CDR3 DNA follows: TGTGCCAGCAGCTCCGGACTGGCGGGAGTGGCAGATACGCAGTATTTT. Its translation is CASSSGLAGVADTQYF. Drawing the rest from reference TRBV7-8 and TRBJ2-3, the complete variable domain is GAGVSQSPRYKVAKRGQDVALRCDPISGHVSLFWYQQALGQGPEFLTYFQNEAQLDKSGLPSDRFFAERPEGSVSTLKIQRTQQEDSAVYLCASSSGLAGVADTQYFGPGTRLTVL.

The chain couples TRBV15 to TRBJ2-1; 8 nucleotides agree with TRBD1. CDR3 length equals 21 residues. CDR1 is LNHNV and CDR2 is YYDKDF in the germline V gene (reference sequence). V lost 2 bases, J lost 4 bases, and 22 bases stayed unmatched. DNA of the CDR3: TGTGCCACCAGCAGACGGACAGGGAGTCTAACCGGGTCCGTCTTTTACAATGAGCAGTTCTTC. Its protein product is CATSRRTGSLTGSVFYNEQFF.

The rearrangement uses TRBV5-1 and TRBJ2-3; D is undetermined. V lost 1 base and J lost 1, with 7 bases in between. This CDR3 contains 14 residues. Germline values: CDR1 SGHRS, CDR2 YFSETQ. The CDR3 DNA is TGCGCCAGCAGCTTGTGGCCTGGCACAGATACGCAGTATTTT. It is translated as CASSLWPGTDTQYF.

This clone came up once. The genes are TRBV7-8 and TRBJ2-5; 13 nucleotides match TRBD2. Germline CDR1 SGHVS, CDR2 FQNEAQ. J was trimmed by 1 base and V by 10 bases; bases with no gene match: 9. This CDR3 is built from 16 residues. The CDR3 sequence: CAIILGLAGSQETQYF. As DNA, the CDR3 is TGTGCCATCATCTTGGGACTAGCGGGGTCCCAAGAGACCCAGTACTTC.